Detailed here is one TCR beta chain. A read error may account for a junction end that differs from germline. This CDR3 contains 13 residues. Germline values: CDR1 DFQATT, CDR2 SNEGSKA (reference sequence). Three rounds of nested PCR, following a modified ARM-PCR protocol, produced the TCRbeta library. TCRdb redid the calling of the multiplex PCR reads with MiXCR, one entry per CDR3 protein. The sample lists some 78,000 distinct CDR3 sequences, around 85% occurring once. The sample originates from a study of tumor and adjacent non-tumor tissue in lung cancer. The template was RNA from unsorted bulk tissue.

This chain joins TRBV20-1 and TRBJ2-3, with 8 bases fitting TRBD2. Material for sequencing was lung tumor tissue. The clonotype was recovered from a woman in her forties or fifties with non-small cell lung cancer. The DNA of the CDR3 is TGCAGTGTTATGACTAGCGACACAGATATGCAGTATTTT. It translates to CSVMTSDTDMQYF.